The 32 T cell receptor beta chains below all came from one sample that was sequenced in a study of T cells in women clearing cervical HPV infection. Generated by immunoSEQ multiplex PCR, the TCRdb table keeps only in-frame clones and is missing some. The sample has some 33,000 clones. The sample taken for sequencing was blood buffy coat. These receptors were taken from a woman aged 18 to 69 with a cervical HPV16 infection that either progressed to CIN3+ or cleared (not recorded which).

To note about this clone: Sequencing ends 3 residues short of the CDR3 end; the germline J gene provides the rest. The genes are TRBV20-1 and TRBJ2-5; the match to TRBD2 covers 7 bases. This CDR3 is built from 13 residues. The V segment lost 1 base and the J segment 4 bases; nucleotides outside the gene matches: 3. Germline V gives CDR1 DFQATT, CDR2 SNEGSKA (reference sequence). This CDR3 is CSARGGGSETQYF. Incomplete CDR3 DNA: TGCAGTGCTAGAGGGGGGGGTTCAGAGACC.

On this clone itself: The read ends 3 residues early relative to the CDR3; the germline J gene fills the gap. The chain couples TRBV29-1 to TRBJ1-3; no reliable D call. Trimming cost V 3 bases and J 1 base, with 10 bases left between them. The CDR3 totals 14 residues. Germline V CDR1 and CDR2: SQVTM, ANQGSEA. CDR3 DNA, as far as it was read: TGCAGCGTTGAGCGGGGAGGTTCTGGAAACACC. Its translation is CSVERGGSGNT. The entire CDR3 is CSVERGGSGNTIYF.

To note about this clone: The read ends 3 residues early relative to the CDR3; the germline J gene fills the gap. The J gene is TRBJ1-2, the V gene TRBV14, with a weak D call TRBD1 (6 bases). There are 16 residues in the CDR3. Germline V gene lookup returns CDR1 SGHDN and CDR2 FVKESK. The CDR3 protein is CASSTGQLRGGTGYTF. CDR3 DNA (partial): TGTGCCAGCAGCACTGGACAGCTAAGGGGGGGGACAGGC.

CDR3 loop: CASSSRDIYNSPLHF. The part of the CDR3 DNA that was read is TGTGCCAGCAGCTCCCGGGACATCTATAATTCACCC. The gene calls are TRBV5-8 and TRBJ1-6; a possible D gene is TRBD1 (6 bases). The CDR3 goes on 3 residues after the read ends, and that part is filled in from the germline J gene. The germline V and J ends were trimmed by 3 bases and 3 bases, with 10 bases remaining between them. CDR1 and CDR2 from the germline V gene are SGHTS and YDEGEE. This CDR3 has 15 residues. Full variable domain (remainder filled in from reference TRBV5-8 and TRBJ1-6): EAGVTQSPTHLIKTRGQQATLRCSPISGHTSVYWYQQALGLGLQFLLWYDEGEERNRGNFPPRFSGRQFPNYSSELNVNALELEDSALYLCASSSRDIYNSPLHFGNGTRLTVT.

Note on this clone: The read comes to an end 3 residues before the CDR3 does, leaving the germline J gene to fill in the end. V is TRBV20-1 and J is TRBJ1-6, with D uncertain. The V gene lost 6 bases and the J gene lost 8 bases, with 20 bases spanning the gap. CDR1 is DFQATT, CDR2 SNEGSKA, per germline (reference sequence). This CDR3 region has 15 residues. The covered CDR3 bases are TGCAGTGCGAGCCCATGGACCGGGGTCGATTCACCC. Amino acid sequence: CSASPWTGVDSP. The CDR3 in full is CSASPWTGVDSPLHF.

About this clone itself: The read ends 3 residues early relative to the CDR3; the germline J gene fills the gap. This rearrangement joins TRBV30 to TRBJ1-5; unclear D gene. The V gene lost 2 bases and the J gene lost 5 bases, with 10 bases spanning the gap. The germline V gene has CDR1 GTSNPN and CDR2 SVGIG (reference sequence). The CDR3 extends over 13 amino acids. This CDR3 reads CAWSNSFDQPQHF. Incomplete CDR3 DNA: TGTGCCTGGAGTAACAGCTTTGATCAGCCC.

On this clone: Read coverage stops 3 residues before the CDR3 terminus; the germline J gene supplies the remainder. The chain couples TRBV6-1 to TRBJ1-3; 10 bases are shared with TRBD1. V trimming: 4 bases; J trimming: 5 bases; junction bases outside the gene matches: 5. The CDR3 covers 15 residues. Germline CDR1 and CDR2: MNHNS and SASEGT. The covered CDR3 bases are TGTGCCAGCAGTGCCCGGGACAGGGGTAGAAACACC. It translates to CASSARDRGRNT. The whole CDR3 protein reads CASSARDRGRNTIYF.

Concerning this clone: The read falls 3 residues short of the CDR3 end, and the missing part is taken from the germline J gene. V is TRBV10-3 and J is TRBJ1-1, with D perhaps matching TRBD1 (5 bases). Germline V CDR1 and CDR2: ENHRY, SYGVKD. This CDR3 spans 13 amino acids. V gave up 2 bases and J gave up 6 bases, with 10 bases separating them. CDR3 residues: CAISEPREAEAFF. CDR3 DNA, as far as it was read: TGTGCCATCAGTGAGCCCAGGGAAGCTGAA.

Notes on this clone: Read coverage stops 3 residues before the CDR3 terminus; the germline J gene supplies the remainder. This chain joins TRBV5-1 and TRBJ1-3; 7 bases match TRBD1. The CDR3 length is 14 residues. The trim removed 4 bases at V and 7 bases at J, leaving 8 bases unmatched. Germline loops: CDR1 SGHRS, CDR2 YFSETQ. CDR3 DNA, as far as it was read: TGCGCCAGCAGCCCTCAGGGGGATTTGAACACC. Amino acids: CASSPQGDLNT. The whole CDR3 protein reads CASSPQGDLNTIYF.

Note on this clone: The sequenced fragment ends 3 residues before the CDR3 boundary, so the rest is inferred from the germline J gene. J is TRBJ2-2 and V is TRBV19; 7 nucleotides agree with TRBD2. CDR1 and CDR2 from the germline V gene are LNHDA and SQIVND (reference sequence). Trimming at V came to 1 base and at J to 5 bases, leaving 1 base not matched to a gene. The CDR3 is 14 amino acids. This chain's CDR3 is CASSIGGGTGELFF. CDR3 bases read: TGTGCCAGTAGTATAGGGGGGGGGACCGGGGAG.

Remarks on this clone: From the germline J gene comes the end of the CDR3, since the read stops 3 residues before it. J is TRBJ2-7 and V is TRBV13; a possible D gene is TRBD2 (5 bases). Germline loops: CDR1 PRHDT, CDR2 FYEKMQ (reference sequence). The CDR3 has 16 amino acids. Trimming took 5 bases from V and 2 from J, leaving 19 bases between them. CDR3 DNA, as far as it was read: TGTGCCAGCAGCCCATCGGAGCGGACCCCGCCCTACGAG. Its translation: CASSPSERTPPYE. The complete CDR3 reads CASSPSERTPPYEQYF.

A note on this clone: Its ends do not fully match the called genes, so a read error is possible. The read ends 3 residues before the CDR3 terminus; that terminus is restored from the germline J gene. In the same sample, other DNA sequences code for this CDR3. The V call is TRBV29-1, the J call TRBJ1-3; 9 bases fit TRBD1. This CDR3 region has 14 residues. Per germline, CDR1 SQVTM and CDR2 ANQGSEA. The DNA read from the CDR3 is TGCAGCGTTGGACAGGGGGAACCTGGAAACACG. It is translated as CSVGQGEPGNT. The entire CDR3 is CSVGQGEPGNTIYF.

Measured by frequency, this clone is medium-sized. Read coverage stops 3 residues before the CDR3 terminus; the germline J gene supplies the remainder. V usage is TRBV7-8 and J usage is TRBJ2-3; a possible D gene is TRBD2 (5 bases). The ends were cut back, 5 bases at V and 3 bases at J, with 9 bases in the middle. Germline-derived CDR1 and CDR2 are SGHVS and FQNEAQ. The CDR3 loop spans 13 amino acids. CDR3 amino acids: CASSPPGTDTQYF. CDR3 bases read: TGTGCCAGCAGCCCCCCGGGGACAGATACG.

Concerning this clone itself: The sequenced fragment ends 3 residues before the CDR3 boundary, so the rest is inferred from the germline J gene. The gene calls are TRBV19 and TRBJ1-2, with 9 bases lining up with TRBD1. The CDR3 has 13 amino acids. CDR1 is LNHDA and CDR2 is SQIVND in the germline V gene (reference sequence). The CDR3 here is CASSPGQGRGYTF. The sequenced CDR3 bases are TGTGCCAGTAGTCCCGGACAGGGGAGAGGC.

About this clone: The sequence runs out 3 residues before the end of the CDR3; the remainder is reconstructed from the germline J gene. The chain employs TRBV11-3 and TRBJ2-3, with D perhaps TRBD2 (7 bases). Trimming took 10 bases from V and 4 from J, leaving 15 bases between them. The CDR3 has 13 amino acids. Germline CDR1 is SGHNT and CDR2 is YENEEA. The chain's CDR3 is CATSWGGPDTQYF. The sequenced CDR3 bases are TGTGCCACCAGTTGGGGGGGGCCAGATACG.

The CDR3 reads CASSQLSNSNQPQHF. The CDR3 DNA, read in part, is TGTGCCAGCAGCCAATTATCTAACAGCAATCAGCCC. V and J are TRBV4-2 and TRBJ1-5; D unclear. The read falls 3 residues short of the CDR3 end, and the missing part is taken from the germline J gene. The CDR3 runs to 15 residues. V was pared by 2 bases and J by 1 base, with 9 bases between. Germline V gene sequence: CDR1 LGHNA, CDR2 YNFKEQ.

To note about this clone: The read comes to an end 3 residues before the CDR3 does, leaving the germline J gene to fill in the end. The chain couples TRBV19 to TRBJ1-5; D unclear. The CDR3 contains 13 residues. The V and J ends lost 3 bases and 4 bases respectively, with 7 bases between them. The germline V gene has CDR1 LNHDA and CDR2 SQIVND (reference sequence). The CDR3 spells CASSILPNQPQHF. CDR3 DNA (partial): TGTGCCAGTAGTATTCTTCCTAATCAGCCC.

Concerning this clone: From the germline J gene comes the end of the CDR3, since the read stops 3 residues before it. J is TRBJ1-2 and V is TRBV19, with 8 bases lining up with TRBD1. CDR3 length: 14 residues. Germline V gene data show CDR1 as LNHDA and CDR2 as SQIVND (reference sequence). CDR3 in amino acids: CASTDRASSYDYTF. Partial CDR3 DNA: TGTGCCAGTACGGACAGGGCCAGCTCCTACGAC.

Concerning this clone: With the read ending 3 residues before the CDR3 end, the germline J gene is used to fill in that end. This chain links TRBV5-1 with TRBJ2-7; TRBD2 agrees at 10 bases. This CDR3 is built from 22 residues. In germline, CDR1 is SGHRS, CDR2 YFSETQ. J gave up 1 base and V 0 bases, and 22 bases lay outside the gene matches. CDR3 region: CASSLAPGHGSLKREGSYEQYF. The CDR3 bases that were read are TGCGCCAGCAGCTTGGCCCCAGGGCATGGATCGCTTAAGCGGGAGGGATCCTACGAG.

Details on this clone: Read coverage stops 3 residues before the CDR3 terminus; the germline J gene supplies the remainder. This chain joins TRBV11-2 and TRBJ2-5; D is uncertain. The CDR3 is 12 residues long. Germline CDR1 and CDR2: SGHAT and FQNNGV. V was cut by 0 bases and J by 5 bases, with 4 bases left in between. CDR3 loop: CASSLDAETQYF. The part of the CDR3 DNA that was read is TGTGCCAGCAGCTTAGATGCGGAGACC.

Turning to this clone: From the germline J gene comes the end of the CDR3, since the read stops 3 residues before it. V usage is TRBV18 and J usage is TRBJ1-5; D unresolved. V lost 3 bases to trimming and J lost 0 bases, with 9 bases between them. The CDR3 loop spans 15 amino acids. The germline CDR1 and CDR2 sequences are KGHSH and LQKENI. CDR3 loop: CASSPRRVSNQPQHF. The part of the CDR3 DNA that was read is TGTGCCAGCTCACCCCGGAGGGTTAGCAATCAGCCC.

Turning to this clone: The read gets to within 3 residues of the CDR3 end, and the germline J gene fills in the rest. The chain recombines TRBV18 with TRBJ1-2, with D possibly matching TRBD1 (5 bases). Trimming took 2 bases from V and 5 from J, leaving 18 bases between them. CDR1 and CDR2 from the germline V gene are KGHSH and LQKENI. The CDR3 length is 16 residues. The covered CDR3 bases are TGTGCCAGCTCACCAACTGGGGGGGTTTCGGCTTATGGC. Translation: CASSPTGGVSAYG. The whole CDR3 reads CASSPTGGVSAYGYTF.

On this clone: Read coverage stops 3 residues before the CDR3 terminus; the germline J gene supplies the remainder. V is TRBV5-1 and J is TRBJ2-1; 11 positions agree with TRBD2. The CDR3 contains 15 residues. Looked up from germline, CDR1 is SGHRS and CDR2 is YFSETQ. V shed 4 bases, J shed 4 bases, and the junction held 4 bases outside the gene matches. CDR3 amino acids: CASSPGTSGYNEQFF. The covered CDR3 bases are TGCGCCAGCAGCCCCGGGACTAGCGGTTACAATGAG.

This chain's CDR3 is CSAGLAEETQYF. The CDR3 bases that were read are TGCAGTGCCGGACTAGCGGAAGAGACC. The chain is built from TRBV20-1 and TRBJ2-5; 10 nucleotides agree with TRBD2. The read terminates 3 residues ahead of where the CDR3 ends, so the germline J gene completes it. Looked up from germline, CDR1 is DFQATT and CDR2 is SNEGSKA (reference sequence). CDR3 length equals 12 residues. With 6 bases clipped from V and 3 bases from J, the junction kept 1 base outside the gene matches.

As for this clone: The read terminates 3 residues before the CDR3 end, so the remaining end is supplied by the germline J gene. The chain recombines TRBV5-1 with TRBJ2-2; D is ambiguous. V lost 0 bases, J lost 0 bases, and 9 bases lay in between. The CDR3 runs to 16 residues. Germline V CDR1 and CDR2: SGHRS, YFSETQ. CDR3: CASSLGATANTGELFF. The covered CDR3 bases are TGCGCCAGCAGCTTGGGGGCGACGGCGAACACCGGGGAG.

Remarks on this clone: The read finishes 3 residues shy of the CDR3 end, and the germline J gene is used to complete it. The rearrangement links TRBV2 to TRBJ2-3, with 8 bases fitting TRBD2. In germline, CDR1 is SNHLY, CDR2 FYNNEI. V dropped 1 base and J dropped 4; count of bases not matched to a gene: 4. The CDR3 sequence is 15 residues long. CDR3 sequence: CASSEGRAGADTQYF. The part of the CDR3 DNA that was read is TGTGCCAGCAGTGAAGGAAGAGCGGGAGCAGATACG.

As regards this clone: The read ends 3 residues early relative to the CDR3; the germline J gene fills the gap. V gene TRBV2 combines with J gene TRBJ2-4; a weak D match, TRBD2 (7 bases). The CDR3 covers 13 residues. In germline, CDR1 is SNHLY, CDR2 FYNNEI. CDR3 loop: CASSEDRDYGQYF. Partial CDR3 DNA: TGTGCCAGCAGTGAAGACAGGGACTATGGT.

As for this clone: The read comes to an end 3 residues before the CDR3 does, leaving the germline J gene to fill in the end. The chain uses TRBV30 and TRBJ2-3; maybe TRBD2 (6 bases). The germline V gene encodes CDR1 GTSNPN and CDR2 SVGIG (reference sequence). There are 13 residues in the CDR3. CDR3 residues: CAWSREEVETQYF. The sequenced part of the CDR3 DNA is TGTGCCTGGAGCAGGGAGGAAGTAGAGACG.

About this clone itself: Read data end 3 residues before the CDR3 end; the end is taken from the germline J gene. V gene TRBV7-2 combines with J gene TRBJ1-2; 7 bases agree with TRBD1. This CDR3 comprises 15 residues. The germline CDR1 and CDR2 sequences are SGHTA and FQGNSA. CDR3 sequence: CASSLNGGGTDTYTF. CDR3 bases read: TGTGCCAGCAGCTTAAATGGTGGGGGGACAGATACC.

As for this clone: The read ends 3 residues before the CDR3 terminus; that terminus is restored from the germline J gene. This chain joins TRBV10-3 and TRBJ2-1, with 12 bases lining up with TRBD2. Germline lookup yields CDR1 ENHRY and CDR2 SYGVKD. This CDR3 spans 16 amino acids. Germline trimming cut 6 bases from V and 4 bases from J; bases unmatched to any gene: 7. CDR3 in amino acids: CAISPTTSGRYNEQFF. The CDR3 DNA, read in part, is TGTGCCATCAGCCCTACGACTAGCGGGAGATACAATGAG.

Points on this clone: Read sequence stops 3 residues before the CDR3 end, and the germline J gene provides the missing end. The rearrangement links TRBV20-1 to TRBJ1-1; 9 nucleotides line up with TRBD1. Germline CDR1 and CDR2: DFQATT and SNEGSKA (reference sequence). The junction had 4 bases not matched to a gene; V was cut back by 7 bases and J by 4 bases. The CDR3 loop spans 12 amino acids. CDR3 loop: CSVTTGGTEAFF. CDR3 DNA (partial): TGCAGTGTAACGACAGGGGGCACTGAA.

In the case of this clone: The CDR3 end lies 3 residues beyond the end of the read and is filled in from the germline J gene. The chain links TRBV5-1 to TRBJ2-7, with unresolved D. V lost 0 bases and J 0 bases, leaving 7 bases between the germline ends. Germline CDR1 SGHRS, CDR2 YFSETQ. The CDR3 spans 14 residues. The CDR3 bases that were read are TGCGCCAGCAGCTTGGAACACCTCTCCTACGAG. Translating gives CASSLEHLSYE. The full CDR3 sequence reads CASSLEHLSYEQYF.